A single T cell receptor (beta chain) is shown here with its context. Its antigen remains unknown. Primers included in the PCR were 60 Vbeta and 13 Jbeta primers. Only in-frame clones appear in the TCRdb table, and some are missing; sequencing was by immunoSEQ multiplex PCR. This table holds about 160,000 clones, roughly 71% found once. This sample is drawn from a study of cytomegalovirus exposure and HLA in healthy donors. General observations from the study: Per a prior analysis, the majority of TCR beta V segments were productive roughly 87% or roughly 30% of the time.

The CDR3 loop spans 15 amino acids. Germline V CDR1 and CDR2: SGHDT, YYEEEE. Trimming cost V 0 bases and J 6 bases, with 13 bases left between them. The receptor was derived from a woman in her fifties or sixties in good health and CMV-seropositive. Specimen: PBMCs. The chain uses TRBV5-6 and TRBJ1-5, with D perhaps matching TRBD1 (6 bases). This CDR3 is CASSLGGPGSQPQHF. CDR3 coding DNA: TGTGCCAGCAGCTTGGGGGGGCCAGGAAGTCAGCCCCAGCATTTT.